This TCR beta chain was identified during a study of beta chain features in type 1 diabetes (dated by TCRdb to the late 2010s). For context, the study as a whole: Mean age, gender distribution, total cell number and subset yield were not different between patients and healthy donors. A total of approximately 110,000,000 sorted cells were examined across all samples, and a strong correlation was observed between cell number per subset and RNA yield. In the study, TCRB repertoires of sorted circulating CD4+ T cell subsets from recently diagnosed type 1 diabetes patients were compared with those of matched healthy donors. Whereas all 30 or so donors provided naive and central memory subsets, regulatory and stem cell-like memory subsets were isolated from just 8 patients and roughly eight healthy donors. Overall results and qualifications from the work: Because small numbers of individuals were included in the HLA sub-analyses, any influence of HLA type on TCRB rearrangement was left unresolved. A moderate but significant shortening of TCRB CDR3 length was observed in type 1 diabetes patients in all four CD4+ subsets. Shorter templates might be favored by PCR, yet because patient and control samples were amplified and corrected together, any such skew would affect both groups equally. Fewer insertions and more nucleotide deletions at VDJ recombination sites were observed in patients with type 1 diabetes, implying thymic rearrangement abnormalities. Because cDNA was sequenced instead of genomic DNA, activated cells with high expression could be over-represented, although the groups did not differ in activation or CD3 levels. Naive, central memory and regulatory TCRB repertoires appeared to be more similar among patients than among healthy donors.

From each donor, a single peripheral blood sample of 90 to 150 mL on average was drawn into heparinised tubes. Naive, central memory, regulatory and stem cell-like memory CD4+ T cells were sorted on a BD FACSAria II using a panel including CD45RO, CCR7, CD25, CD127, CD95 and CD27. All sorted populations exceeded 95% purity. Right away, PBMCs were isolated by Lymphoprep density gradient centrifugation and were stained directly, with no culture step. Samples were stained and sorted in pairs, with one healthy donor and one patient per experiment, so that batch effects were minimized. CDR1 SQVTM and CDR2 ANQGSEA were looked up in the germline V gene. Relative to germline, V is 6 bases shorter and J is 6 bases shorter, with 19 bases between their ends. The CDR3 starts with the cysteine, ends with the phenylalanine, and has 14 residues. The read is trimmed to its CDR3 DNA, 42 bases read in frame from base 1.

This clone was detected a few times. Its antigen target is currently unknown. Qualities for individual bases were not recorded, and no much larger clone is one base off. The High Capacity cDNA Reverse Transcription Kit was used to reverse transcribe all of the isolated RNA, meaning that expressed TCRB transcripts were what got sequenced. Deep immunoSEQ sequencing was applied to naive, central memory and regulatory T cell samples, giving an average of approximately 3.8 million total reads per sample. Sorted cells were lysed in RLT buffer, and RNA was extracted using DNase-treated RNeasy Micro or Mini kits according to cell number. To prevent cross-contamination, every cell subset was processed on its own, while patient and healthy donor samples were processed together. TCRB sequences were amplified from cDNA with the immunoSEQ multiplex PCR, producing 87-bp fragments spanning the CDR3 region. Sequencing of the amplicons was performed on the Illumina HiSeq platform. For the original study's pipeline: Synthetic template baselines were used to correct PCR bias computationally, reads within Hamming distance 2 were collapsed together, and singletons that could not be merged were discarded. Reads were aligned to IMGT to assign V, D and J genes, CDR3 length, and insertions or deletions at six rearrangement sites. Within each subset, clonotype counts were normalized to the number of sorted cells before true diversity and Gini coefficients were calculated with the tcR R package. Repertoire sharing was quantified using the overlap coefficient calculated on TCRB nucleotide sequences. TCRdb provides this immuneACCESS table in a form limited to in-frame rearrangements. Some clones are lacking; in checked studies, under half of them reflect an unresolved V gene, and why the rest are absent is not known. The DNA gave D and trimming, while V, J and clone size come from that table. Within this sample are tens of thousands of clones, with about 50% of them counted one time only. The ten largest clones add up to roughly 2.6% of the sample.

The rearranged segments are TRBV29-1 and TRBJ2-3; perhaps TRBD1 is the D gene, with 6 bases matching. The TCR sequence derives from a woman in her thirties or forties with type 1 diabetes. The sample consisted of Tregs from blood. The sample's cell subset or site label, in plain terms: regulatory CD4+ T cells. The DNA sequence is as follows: TGCAGCGTAGAGAGGGGGACGGTAGGGGATACGCAGTATTTT. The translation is CSVERGTVGDTQYF.